Shown below are 16 T cell receptor beta chains from a single sample sequenced in a study of beta chain features in type 1 diabetes. Their cognate antigens are unknown. Study-wide points: TCRB CDR3s were moderately but significantly shorter in Type 1 diabetes patients in all four CD4+ subsets.

Expressed TCRB transcripts were sequenced after all isolated RNA was converted to cDNA. Assay: immunoSEQ multiplex PCR; the TCRdb copy retains only in-frame clones and omits some. The repertoire holds 100,000 to 150,000 clones, with roughly 10% as singletons. The sequencing sample was made of central memory CD4+ T cells from blood. Source of these receptors: a young man with type 1 diabetes.

The rearrangement joins TRBV11-2 to TRBJ2-1; unclear D gene. Trimming stripped 5 bases from V and 0 bases from J, with 14 bases between. Germline V lookup: CDR1 SGHAT, CDR2 FQNNGV. The CDR3 loop spans 16 amino acids. The CDR3 region is CASSPRVASSYNEQFF. In nucleotides, the CDR3 is TGTGCCAGCAGCCCCAGAGTAGCTTCCTCCTACAATGAGCAGTTCTTC.

The CDR3 region has the DNA TGTGCCAGCAGCCCAACTGGAAACACCATATATTTT. This translates into CASSPTGNTIYF. The chain employs TRBV7-8 and TRBJ1-3; D ambiguous. CDR1 SGHVS and CDR2 FQNEAQ come from the germline V gene. V was clipped by 5 bases and J by 2 bases, with 4 bases between them. This CDR3 spans 12 amino acids. Filled out from reference TRBV7-8 and TRBJ1-3, the complete variable domain reads GAGVSQSPRYKVAKRGQDVALRCDPISGHVSLFWYQQALGQGPEFLTYFQNEAQLDKSGLPSDRFFAERPEGSVSTLKIQRTQQEDSAVYLCASSPTGNTIYFGEGSWLTVV.

V is TRBV2 and J is TRBJ1-6, with a weak D call TRBD1 (6 bases). The CDR3 sequence is 14 residues long. V was cut by 6 bases and J by 7 bases, with 13 bases left in between. Germline-derived CDR1 and CDR2 are SNHLY and FYNNEI. The CDR3 region is CASSALGQNSPLHF. The CDR3 DNA follows: TGTGCCAGCAGCGCCTTAGGACAGAATTCACCCCTCCACTTT.

J is TRBJ1-6 and V is TRBV30, with TRBD1 matching over 9 bases. The CDR3 totals 14 residues. The trim removed 3 bases at V and 8 bases at J, leaving 5 bases unmatched. The germline V gene has CDR1 GTSNPN and CDR2 SVGIG (reference sequence). The CDR3, as DNA: TGTGCCTGGAGCCGCCGGGACAGGGATTCACCCCTCCACTTT. It yields the protein CAWSRRDRDSPLHF.

The table lists this clone with many counts. This CDR3 reads CSDSRGALPQHF. The CDR3 nucleotides are TGCAGCGATTCGCGGGGGGCTTTGCCCCAGCATTTT. The chain carries TRBV29-1 and TRBJ1-5; a possible D gene is TRBD1 (6 bases). Trimming took off 7 bases at V and 9 bases at J, with 16 bases between the two ends. This CDR3 contains 12 residues. Germline values: CDR1 SQVTM, CDR2 ANQGSEA.

This clone was observed a few times. The CDR3 sequence: CASSAWQGIGPQETQYF. DNA of the CDR3: TGTGCCAGCAGTGCCTGGCAGGGGATAGGGCCACAAGAGACCCAGTACTTC. The J gene is TRBJ2-5, the V gene TRBV28, with a weak D call TRBD1 (6 bases). This CDR3 has 17 residues. Germline V gene lookup returns CDR1 MDHEN and CDR2 SYDVKM. The germline V and J ends were trimmed by 5 bases and 2 bases, with 21 bases remaining between them.

J is TRBJ1-1 and V is TRBV5-4; D gene unclear. This CDR3 comprises 14 residues. Trimming left V 4 bases short and J 0 bases short, with 10 bases between. Germline loops: CDR1 SGHNT, CDR2 YYREEE (reference sequence). This CDR3 is CASSLYGVNTEAFF. CDR3 in DNA: TGTGCCAGCAGCCTTTACGGAGTGAACACTGAAGCTTTCTTT.

The rearrangement uses TRBV5-1 and TRBJ2-5; D unclear. This CDR3 has 15 amino acids. The germline CDR1 and CDR2 sequences are SGHRS and YFSETQ. The V end was cut by 4 bases, the J end by 5 bases, with 18 bases between. CDR3 protein: CASSPDLSRWETQYF. Written as DNA, the CDR3 is TGCGCCAGCAGCCCCGATTTGTCTCGGTGGGAGACCCAGTACTTC. The full variable domain, its missing parts supplied by reference TRBV5-1 and TRBJ2-5, is KAGVTQTPRYLIKTRGQQVTLSCSPISGHRSVSWYQQTPGQGLQFLFEYFSETQRNKGNFPGRFSGRQFSNSRSEMNVSTLELGDSALYLCASSPDLSRWETQYFGPGTRLLVL.

V usage is TRBV9 and J usage is TRBJ2-3; possible D gene TRBD1, 6 bases. The length of the CDR3 is 14 residues. Germline V gene sequence: CDR1 SGDLS, CDR2 YYNGEE. Trimming shortened V by 7 bases and J by 0 bases, and 12 bases separated the two germline ends. CDR3 amino acids: CASGKGESTDTQYF. In nucleotides, the CDR3 is TGTGCCAGCGGAAAGGGGGAAAGCACAGATACGCAGTATTTT.

This clone has a handful of counts. The rearrangement uses TRBV27 and TRBJ2-7; 11 bases line up with TRBD2. The CDR3 has 19 residues. V was clipped by 5 bases and J by 0 bases; unmatched bases: 15. Germline lookup yields CDR1 MNHEY and CDR2 SMNVEV (reference sequence). CDR3 sequence: CASSRGSASGGHDSYEQYF. As DNA, the CDR3 is TGTGCCAGCAGTAGAGGGTCGGCTAGCGGGGGGCACGACTCCTACGAGCAGTACTTC.

This clone has just a few counts. J is TRBJ1-1 and V is TRBV27; 9 bases align to TRBD1. Per germline, CDR1 MNHEY and CDR2 SMNVEV (reference sequence). The trim removed 5 bases at V and 4 bases at J, leaving 14 bases unmatched. CDR3 size: 17 residues. In DNA form, the CDR3 reads TGTGCCAGCAGTCCGCCTCCGGGACAGGGAGGTTTCACTGAAGCTTTCTTT. This codes for CASSPPPGQGGFTEAFF.

This clone occurred a few times. This chain links TRBV7-2 with TRBJ1-1; D is undetermined. Germline values: CDR1 SGHTA, CDR2 FQGNSA. Deletions cut 1 base from V and 3 bases from J, with 9 bases between. The CDR3 loop spans 14 amino acids. CDR3 amino acids: CASSLGLTDTEAFF. In DNA form, the CDR3 reads TGTGCCAGCAGCTTAGGACTGACGGACACTGAAGCTTTCTTT.

This chain connects TRBV5-4 to TRBJ2-1; 10 bases fit TRBD2. This CDR3 is built from 16 residues. CDR1 SGHNT and CDR2 YYREEE come from the germline V gene (reference sequence). With 4 bases clipped from V and 4 bases from J, the junction kept 8 bases outside the gene matches. The DNA of the CDR3 is TGTGCCAGCAGCCTCCAACTAGCGGGGAAGTACAATGAGCAGTTCTTC. Its translation: CASSLQLAGKYNEQFF.

This clone was seen repeatedly, ten times or more. J is TRBJ1-2 and V is TRBV29-1; D call uncertain. Germline V gives CDR1 SQVTM, CDR2 ANQGSEA. Deletions cut 4 bases from V and 4 bases from J, with 13 bases between. CDR3 size: 13 residues. CDR3 in DNA: TGCAGCGTTGTGTCGTCGGGAGGCTATGGCTACACCTTC. Its translation is CSVVSSGGYGYTF. Complete variable domain (other parts from reference TRBV29-1 and TRBJ1-2): SAVISQKPSRDICQRGTSLTIQCQVDSQVTMMFWYRQQPGQSLTLIATANQGSEATYESGFVIDKFPISRPNLTFSTLTVSNMSPEDSSIYLCSVVSSGGYGYTFGSGTRLTVV.

The sample holds a few counts of this clone. V is TRBV5-4 and J is TRBJ2-3; 8 nucleotides line up with TRBD2. Germline loops: CDR1 SGHNT, CDR2 YYREEE (reference sequence). CDR3 length: 16 residues. After removal of 5 bases from V and 6 bases from J, the junction contained 14 bases not matched to a gene. CDR3 region: CASRTGGASGPDTQYF. In DNA, the CDR3 is TGTGCCAGCAGGACGGGAGGGGCTAGCGGGCCGGATACGCAGTATTTT.

V and J are TRBV10-2 and TRBJ2-5; D gene unclear. V gave up 0 bases and J gave up 5 bases, with 13 bases separating them. Germline V gene data show CDR1 as WSHSY and CDR2 as SAAADI. CDR3 size: 15 residues. CDR3 protein: CASSESIQPRETQYF. In DNA, the CDR3 is TGCGCCAGCAGTGAGTCTATCCAGCCCAGGGAGACCCAGTACTTC.